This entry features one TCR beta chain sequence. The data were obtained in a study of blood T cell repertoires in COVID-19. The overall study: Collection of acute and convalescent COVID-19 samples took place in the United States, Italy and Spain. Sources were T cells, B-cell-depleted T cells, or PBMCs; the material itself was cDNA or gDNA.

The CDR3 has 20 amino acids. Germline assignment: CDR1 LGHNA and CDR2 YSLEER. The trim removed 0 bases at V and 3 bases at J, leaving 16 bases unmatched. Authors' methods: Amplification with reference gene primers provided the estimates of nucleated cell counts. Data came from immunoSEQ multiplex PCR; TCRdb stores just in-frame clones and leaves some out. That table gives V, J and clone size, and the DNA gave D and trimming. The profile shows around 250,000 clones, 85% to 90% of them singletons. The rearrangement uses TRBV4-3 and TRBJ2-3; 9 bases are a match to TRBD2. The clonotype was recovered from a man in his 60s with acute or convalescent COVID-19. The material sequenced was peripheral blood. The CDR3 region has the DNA TGCGCCAGCAGCCAAGATCCCGTTTCCTATAGCGGGAGAGGGACAGATACGCAGTATTTT. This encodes CASSQDPVSYSGRGTDTQYF.